This TCR beta chain comes out of a study of early T cells in non-severe SARS-CoV-2 infection. There are a few counts of this clonotype. Trimming shortened V by 5 bases and J by 7 bases, and 14 bases separated the two germline ends. Germline-derived CDR1 and CDR2 are SGHTA and FQGTGA. This CDR3 spans 13 amino acids. TCRdb independently ran MiXCR on the 5' RACE reads; one entry per CDR3 protein. This table has roughly 83,000 distinct CDR3 sequences, 12% appearing once. The sequenced sample was whole blood, obtained at baseline. The source of this sequence is an adult who was a healthcare worker with PCR-confirmed SARS-CoV-2 infection or an uninfected control (not recorded which). The chain has TRBV7-3 and TRBJ1-1; D may be TRBD1 (6 bases). DNA for the CDR3: TGTGCCAGCAGCGAAACAGGGAGTGGTGAAGCTTTCTTT. The encoded protein is CASSETGSGEAFF.